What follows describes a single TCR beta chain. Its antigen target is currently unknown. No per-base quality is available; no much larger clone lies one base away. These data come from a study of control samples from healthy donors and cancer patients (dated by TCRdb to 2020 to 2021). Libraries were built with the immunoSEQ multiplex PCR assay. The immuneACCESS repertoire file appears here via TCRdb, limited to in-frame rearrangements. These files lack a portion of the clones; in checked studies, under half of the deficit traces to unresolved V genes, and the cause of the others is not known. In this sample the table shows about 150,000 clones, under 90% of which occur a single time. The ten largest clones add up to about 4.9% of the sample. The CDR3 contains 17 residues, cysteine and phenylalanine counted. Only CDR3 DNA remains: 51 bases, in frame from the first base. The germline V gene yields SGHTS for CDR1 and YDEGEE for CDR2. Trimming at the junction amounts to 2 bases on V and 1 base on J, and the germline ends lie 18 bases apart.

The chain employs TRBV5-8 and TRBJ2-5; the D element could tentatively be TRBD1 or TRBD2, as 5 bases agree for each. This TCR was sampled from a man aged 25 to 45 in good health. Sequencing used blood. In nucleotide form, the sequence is TGTGCCAGCAGCTTCGGTGTGGGGGTAGGCATCCAAGAGACCCAGTACTTC. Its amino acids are CASSFGVGVGIQETQYF.